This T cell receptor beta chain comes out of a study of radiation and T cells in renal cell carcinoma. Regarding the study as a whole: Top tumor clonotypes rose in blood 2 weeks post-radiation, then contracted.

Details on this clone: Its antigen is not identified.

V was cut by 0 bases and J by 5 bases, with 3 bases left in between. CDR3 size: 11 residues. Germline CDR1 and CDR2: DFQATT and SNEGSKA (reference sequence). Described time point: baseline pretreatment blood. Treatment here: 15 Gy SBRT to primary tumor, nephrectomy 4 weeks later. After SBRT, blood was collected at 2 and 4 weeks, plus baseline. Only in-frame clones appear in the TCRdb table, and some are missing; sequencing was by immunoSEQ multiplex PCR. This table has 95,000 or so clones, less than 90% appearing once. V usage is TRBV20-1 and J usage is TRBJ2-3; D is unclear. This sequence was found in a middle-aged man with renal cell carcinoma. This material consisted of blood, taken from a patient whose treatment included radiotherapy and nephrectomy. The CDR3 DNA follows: TGCAGTGCTAGAGAAATAGATACGCAGTATTTT. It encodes CSAREIDTQYF.